This T cell receptor beta chain came from a study of CD8 T cells in ankylosing spondylitis. Findings and caveats of the study: In ankylosing spondylitis patients, matched synovial fluid reportedly showed significant enrichment of disease-linked clones. The disease-linked clones had a CD8+ phenotype and low blood frequencies. A motif in TCR beta, a set of about 8 highly homologous variants, appeared characteristic of ankylosing spondylitis blood.

In the case of this clonotype: Its antigen is unknown.

Scientists made TCR beta libraries using quantitative 5'-RACE with molecular barcodes. TCRdb fed the 5' RACE reads into MiXCR, producing one record per CDR3 protein. The sample lists 450,000 or so distinct CDR3 sequences, about 24% occurring once. J lost 4 bases, V lost 0 bases, and 3 bases had no gene match. Germline CDR1 reads LGHDT; CDR2 reads YNNKEL (reference sequence). CDR3 length equals 16 residues. The sequenced material came from blood, either unsorted or a sorted T cell fraction (not recorded which). This TCR derives from a male donor with ankylosing spondylitis. V usage is TRBV3-1 and J usage is TRBJ2-1; 10 bases line up with TRBD1. In nucleotides, the CDR3 is TGTGCCAGCAGCCAAGATTGGACAGGGGGGTACAATGAGCAGTTCTTC. Translating it yields CASSQDWTGGYNEQFF.